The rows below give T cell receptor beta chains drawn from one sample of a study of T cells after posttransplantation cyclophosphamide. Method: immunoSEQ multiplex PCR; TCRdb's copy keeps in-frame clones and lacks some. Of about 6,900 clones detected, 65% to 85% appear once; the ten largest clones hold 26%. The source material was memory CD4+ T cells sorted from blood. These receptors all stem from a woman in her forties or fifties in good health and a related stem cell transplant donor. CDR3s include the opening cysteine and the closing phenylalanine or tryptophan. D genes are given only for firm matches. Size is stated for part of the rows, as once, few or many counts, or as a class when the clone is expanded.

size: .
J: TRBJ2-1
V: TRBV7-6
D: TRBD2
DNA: TGTGCCAGCAGCTTAAACCGGGGGACTAGCGGGGACAATGAGCAGTTCTTC
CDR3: CASSLNRGTSGDNEQFF

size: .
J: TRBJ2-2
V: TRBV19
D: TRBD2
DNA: TGTGCCAGTAGCACCGGGCGGGAGGGGATGGTCGGGGAGCTGTTTTTT
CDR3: CASSTGREGMVGELFF

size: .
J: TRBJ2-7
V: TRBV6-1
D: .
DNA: TGTGCCAGCAGTGATCAGCTCAGGTATACCTACGAGCAGTACTTC
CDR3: CASSDQLRYTYEQYF

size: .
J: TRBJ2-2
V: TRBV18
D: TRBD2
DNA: TGTGCCAGCTCACGCAGCCAAGCGGGAGGGCCCACATTAAACACCGGGGAGCTGTTTTTT
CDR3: CASSRSQAGGPTLNTGELFF

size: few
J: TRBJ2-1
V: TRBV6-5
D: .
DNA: TGTGCCAGCAGCGCCCGAATAGATAATAGCAATGAGCAGTTCTTC
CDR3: CASSARIDNSNEQFF

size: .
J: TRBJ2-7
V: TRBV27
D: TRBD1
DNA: TGTGCCAGCAGCACGTGGACAGGGGACGAGCAGTACTTC
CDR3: CASSTWTGDEQYF

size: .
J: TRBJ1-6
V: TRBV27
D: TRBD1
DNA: TGTGCCAGCAAAACCTGGACAGGTGATAATTCACCCCTCCACTTT
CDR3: CASKTWTGDNSPLHF

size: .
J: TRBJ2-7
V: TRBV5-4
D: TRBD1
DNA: TGTGCCAGCAGCTCCACGACCGGGACAGGGGGGAACGAGCAGTACTTC
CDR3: CASSSTTGTGGNEQYF

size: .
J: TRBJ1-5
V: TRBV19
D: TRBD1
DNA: TGTGCCAGTAGGCTCGCCCAGGGGGAATATCAGCCCCAGCATTTT
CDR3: CASRLAQGEYQPQHF

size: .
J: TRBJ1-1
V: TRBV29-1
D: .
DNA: TGCAGCGTTGTTCCAGGCCCGCCGGTGACTGAAGCTTTCTTT
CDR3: CSVVPGPPVTEAFF

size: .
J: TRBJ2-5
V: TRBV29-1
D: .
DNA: TGCAGCGTTGAAGATCCGGGCCAAGAGACCCAGTACTTC
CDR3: CSVEDPGQETQYF

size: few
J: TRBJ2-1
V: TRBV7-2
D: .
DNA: TGTGCCAGCAGCTTGATCGCAGGGGTGAATGAGCAGTTCTTC
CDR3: CASSLIAGVNEQFF

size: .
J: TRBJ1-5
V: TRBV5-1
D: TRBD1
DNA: TGCGCCAGCAGCTTCGGACAGGACAATCAGCCCCAGCATTTT
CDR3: CASSFGQDNQPQHF

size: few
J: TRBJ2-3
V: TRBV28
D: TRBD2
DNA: TGTGCCAGCAGTTTATTATTCGGGCGGGAGGGCACAGATACGCAGTATTTT
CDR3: CASSLLFGREGTDTQYF

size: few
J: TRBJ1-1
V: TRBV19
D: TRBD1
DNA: TGTGCCAGTAACCGGGACAGGGGCTCTGAAGCTTTCTTT
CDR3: CASNRDRGSEAFF

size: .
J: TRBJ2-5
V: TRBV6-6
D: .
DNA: TGTGCCAGCACTATCGGGACTCTCGTTAGGGAGACCCAGTACTTC
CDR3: CASTIGTLVRETQYF

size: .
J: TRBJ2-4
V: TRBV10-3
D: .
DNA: TGTGCCATCAGAGCCTTGGCAGGGGATACCATTCAGTACTTC
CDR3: CAIRALAGDTIQYF

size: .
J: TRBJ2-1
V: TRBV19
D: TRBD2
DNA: TGTGCCAGTAGGACTAGCGGGGGGGTGTTCTTC
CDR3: CASRTSGGVFF

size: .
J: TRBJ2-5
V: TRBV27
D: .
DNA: TGTGCCAGCAGGGCTACAGGGACAGAGACCCAGTACTTC
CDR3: CASRATGTETQYF

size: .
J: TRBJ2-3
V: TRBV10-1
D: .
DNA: TGCGCCAGCAGCCTAGATACGGGCACAGATACGCAGTATTTT
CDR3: CASSLDTGTDTQYF

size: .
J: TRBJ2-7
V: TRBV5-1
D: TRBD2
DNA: TGCGCCAGCCGTTTGGACCGAGCGGGATACGAGCAGTACTTC
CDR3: CASRLDRAGYEQYF

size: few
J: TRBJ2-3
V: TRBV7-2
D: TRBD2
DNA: TGTGCCAGCAGCTTCCGACTAGCGGGAGGCCGAAAGGGAGATACGCAGTATTTT
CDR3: CASSFRLAGGRKGDTQYF

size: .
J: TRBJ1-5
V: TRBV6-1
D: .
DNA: TGTGCCAGCAGTGTGGCAGGGGTCGGCCAGCCCCAGCATTTT
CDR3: CASSVAGVGQPQHF

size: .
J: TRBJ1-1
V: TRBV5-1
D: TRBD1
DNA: TGCGCCAGCAGCTTGGCCCCGGGACAGGGGGCAACTGAAGCTTTCTTT
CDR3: CASSLAPGQGATEAFF

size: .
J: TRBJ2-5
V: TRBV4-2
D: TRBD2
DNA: TGTGCCAGCAGTCCTGGGACTAGCGGAGACCAAGAGACCCAGTACTTC
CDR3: CASSPGTSGDQETQYF

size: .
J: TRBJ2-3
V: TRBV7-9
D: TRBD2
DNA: TGTGCCAGCATCATAAGTACTAGCGGAGGGACCACAGATACGCAGTATTTT
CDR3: CASIISTSGGTTDTQYF

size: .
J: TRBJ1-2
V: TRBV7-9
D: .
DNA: TGTGCCAGCAGCCCCCCGGGGGGGTTTGCTAACTATGGCTACACCTTC
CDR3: CASSPPGGFANYGYTF

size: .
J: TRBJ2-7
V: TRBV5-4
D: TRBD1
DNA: TGTGCCAGCAGCTTGGAGCAGGGGGCTTTAGAGCAGTACTTC
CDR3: CASSLEQGALEQYF

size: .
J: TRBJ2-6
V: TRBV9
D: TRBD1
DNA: TGTGCCAGCAGCCTAGGACAGGGGCCCCTTTGGGGGGCCAACGTCCTGACTTTC
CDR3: CASSLGQGPLWGANVLTF

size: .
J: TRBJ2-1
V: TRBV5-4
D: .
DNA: TGTGCCAGCAGTGCCAAGCGACGCTCCTACAATGAGCAGTTCTTC
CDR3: CASSAKRRSYNEQFF

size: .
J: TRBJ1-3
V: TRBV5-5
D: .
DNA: TGTGCCAGCAGCTGGCTTGGACAGCCTGGATCCTCTGGAAACACCATATATTTT
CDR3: CASSWLGQPGSSGNTIYF

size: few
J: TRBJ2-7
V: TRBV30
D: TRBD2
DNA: TGTGCCTGGAGTGGGACTAGTAGGGGCGAGCAGTACTTC
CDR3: CAWSGTSRGEQYF

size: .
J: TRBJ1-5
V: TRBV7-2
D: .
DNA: TGTGCCAGCAGCTTAGTGGGTGCGGGACAGCCCCAGCATTTT
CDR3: CASSLVGAGQPQHF

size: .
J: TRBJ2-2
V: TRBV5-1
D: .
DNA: TGCGCCAGCAGCTTAGCGGGTAGATCCGGGGAGCTGTTTTTT
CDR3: CASSLAGRSGELFF

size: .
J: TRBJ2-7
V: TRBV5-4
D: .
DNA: TGTGCCAGCAGCCGCGGGAATTACGGTAACTACGAGCAGTACTTC
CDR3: CASSRGNYGNYEQYF

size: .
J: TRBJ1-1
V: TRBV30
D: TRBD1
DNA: TGTGCCTGTGGACAGGGGAACACTGAAGCTTTCTTT
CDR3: CACGQGNTEAFF

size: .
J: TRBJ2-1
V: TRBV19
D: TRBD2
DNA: TGTGCCAGTAGGAGCGGGGCGGGAAACTACAATGAGCAGTTCTTC
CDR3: CASRSGAGNYNEQFF

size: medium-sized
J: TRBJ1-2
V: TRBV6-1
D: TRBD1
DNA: TGTGCCAGCAGTGCGGGACAGGGTCTCACTCATGGCTACACCTTC
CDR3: CASSAGQGLTHGYTF

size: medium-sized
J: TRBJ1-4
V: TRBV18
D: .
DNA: TGTGCCAGCTCACGCAGGGATGGTGAAAAACTGTTTTTT
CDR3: CASSRRDGEKLFF

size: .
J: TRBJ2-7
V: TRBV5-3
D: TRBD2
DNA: TGTGCCAGCCCCTCCCTCGCGGGGGGTAGCTCCTACGAGCAGTACTTC
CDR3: CASPSLAGGSSYEQYF

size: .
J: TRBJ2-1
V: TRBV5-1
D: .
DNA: TGCGCCAGCAGCGGAATACAGGGATTTGTGCACCATGAGCAGTTCTTC
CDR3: CASSGIQGFVHHEQFF

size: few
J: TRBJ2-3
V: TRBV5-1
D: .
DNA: TGCGCCACCTCCCTTGGAGGTAGCACAGATACGCAGTATTTT
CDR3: CATSLGGSTDTQYF

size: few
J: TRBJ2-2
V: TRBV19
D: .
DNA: TGTGCCAGTAGTCAGCGAGCAAACACCGGGGAGCTGTTTTTT
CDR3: CASSQRANTGELFF

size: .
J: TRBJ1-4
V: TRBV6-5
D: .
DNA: TGTGCCAGCAAATATGTCTCCTCAACTAATGAAAAACTGTTTTTT
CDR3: CASKYVSSTNEKLFF

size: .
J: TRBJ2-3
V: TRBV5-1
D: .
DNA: TGCGCCAGCAGCTTGGATAGTACAGATACGCAGTATTTT
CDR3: CASSLDSTDTQYF

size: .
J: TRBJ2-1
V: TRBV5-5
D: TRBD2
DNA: TGTGCCAGCAGCTCCCCTTCTAGCGGGAGTCACAATGAGCAGTTCTTC
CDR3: CASSSPSSGSHNEQFF

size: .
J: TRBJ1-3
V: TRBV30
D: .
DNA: TGTGCCTGGATAGTTGACTCTGGAAACACCATATATTTT
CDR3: CAWIVDSGNTIYF

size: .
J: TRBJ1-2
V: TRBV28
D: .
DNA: TGTGCCAGCAGCCACAGGGACTACACCTTC
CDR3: CASSHRDYTF

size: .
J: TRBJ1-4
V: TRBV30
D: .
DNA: TGTGCCTGGAGTTATACCTCAGTTGAAAAACTGTTTTTT
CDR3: CAWSYTSVEKLFF

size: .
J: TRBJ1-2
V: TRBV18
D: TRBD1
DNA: TGTGCCAGCTCACCCTCGGGACAGGGCTCTGGCTACACCTTC
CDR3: CASSPSGQGSGYTF

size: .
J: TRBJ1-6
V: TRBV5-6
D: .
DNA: TGTGCCAGCAGCGCTTTACAGGGAGAACGGTCACCCCTCCACTTT
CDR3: CASSALQGERSPLHF

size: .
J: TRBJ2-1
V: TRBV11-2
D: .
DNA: TGTGCCAGCAGCTTGACATTAACCTACAATGAGCAGTTCTTC
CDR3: CASSLTLTYNEQFF

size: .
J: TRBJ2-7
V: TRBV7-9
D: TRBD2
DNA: TGTGCCAGCACACCCATGGGTGGAGCGGGGGGGTTCTACGAGCAGTACTTC
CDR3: CASTPMGGAGGFYEQYF

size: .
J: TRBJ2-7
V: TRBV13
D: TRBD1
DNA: TGTGCCAGCAGCAGAAGGCGGATGGGACAGGGGCAAACCTACGAGCAGTACTTC
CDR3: CASSRRRMGQGQTYEQYF